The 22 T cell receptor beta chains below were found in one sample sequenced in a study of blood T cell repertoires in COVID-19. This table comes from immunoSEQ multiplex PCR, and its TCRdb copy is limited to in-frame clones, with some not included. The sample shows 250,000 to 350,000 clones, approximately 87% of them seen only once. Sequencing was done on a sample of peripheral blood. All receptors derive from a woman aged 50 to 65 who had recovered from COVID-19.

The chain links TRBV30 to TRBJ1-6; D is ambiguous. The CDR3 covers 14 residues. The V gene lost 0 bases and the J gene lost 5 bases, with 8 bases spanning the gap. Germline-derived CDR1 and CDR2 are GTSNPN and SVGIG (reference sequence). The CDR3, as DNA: TGTGCCTGGAGTGTGTCCAGGAATAATTCACCCCTCCACTTT. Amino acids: CAWSVSRNNSPLHF.

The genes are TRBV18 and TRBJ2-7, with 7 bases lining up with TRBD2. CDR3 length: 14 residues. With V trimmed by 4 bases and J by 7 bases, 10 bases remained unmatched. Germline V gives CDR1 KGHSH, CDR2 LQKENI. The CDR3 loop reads CASSRGGFAGEQYF. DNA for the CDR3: TGTGCCAGCTCACGCGGGGGTTTCGCGGGGGAGCAGTACTTC.

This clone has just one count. CDR3 DNA sequence: TGTGCCAGCAGCGCCGGGACGGGGGGTGGTGGCTACACCTTC. It translates to CASSAGTGGGGYTF. The chain carries TRBV7-8 and TRBJ1-2; tentative D call: TRBD1 (5 bases). The V and J ends lost 5 bases and 7 bases respectively, with 17 bases between them. CDR1 is SGHVS, CDR2 FQNEAQ, per germline. The CDR3 contains 14 residues. Supplemented by reference TRBV7-8 and TRBJ1-2, the full variable domain reads GAGVSQSPRYKVAKRGQDVALRCDPISGHVSLFWYQQALGQGPEFLTYFQNEAQLDKSGLPSDRFFAERPEGSVSTLKIQRTQQEDSAVYLCASSAGTGGGGYTFGSGTRLTVV.

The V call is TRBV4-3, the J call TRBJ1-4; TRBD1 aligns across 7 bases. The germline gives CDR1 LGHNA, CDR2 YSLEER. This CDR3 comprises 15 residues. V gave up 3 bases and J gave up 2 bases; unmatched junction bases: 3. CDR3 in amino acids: CASSHRGFTNEKLFF. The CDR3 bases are TGCGCCAGCAGCCACAGGGGGTTCACTAATGAAAAACTGTTTTTT.

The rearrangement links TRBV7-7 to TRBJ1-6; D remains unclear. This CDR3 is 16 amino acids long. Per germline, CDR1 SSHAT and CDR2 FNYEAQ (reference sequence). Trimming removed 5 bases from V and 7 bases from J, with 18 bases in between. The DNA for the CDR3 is TGTGCCAGCAGCCTCCCGGTGGTTGGCAGGAATTCACCCCTCCACTTT. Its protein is CASSLPVVGRNSPLHF.

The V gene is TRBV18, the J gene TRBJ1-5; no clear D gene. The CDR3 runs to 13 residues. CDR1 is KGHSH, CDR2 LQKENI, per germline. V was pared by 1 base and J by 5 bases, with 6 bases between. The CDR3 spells CASSPHGDQPQHF. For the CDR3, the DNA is TGTGCCAGCTCACCACACGGTGATCAGCCCCAGCATTTT.

CDR3 sequence: CASSYFGGRTEAFF. CDR3 nucleotides: TGTGCCAGCAGTTACTTTGGAGGACGCACTGAAGCTTTCTTT. The chain couples TRBV6-2 or TRBV6-3 to TRBJ1-1; no reliable D call. The V and J ends lost 1 base and 4 bases respectively, with 10 bases between them. The CDR3 consists of 14 residues. Germline V lookup: CDR1 MNHEY, CDR2 SVGEGT.

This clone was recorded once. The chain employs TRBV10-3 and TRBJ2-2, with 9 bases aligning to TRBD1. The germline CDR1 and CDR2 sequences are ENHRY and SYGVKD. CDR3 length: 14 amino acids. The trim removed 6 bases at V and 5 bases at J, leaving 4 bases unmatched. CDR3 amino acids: CAISRDRDTGELFF. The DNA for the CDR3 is TGTGCCATCAGCCGGGACAGGGATACCGGGGAGCTGTTTTTT.

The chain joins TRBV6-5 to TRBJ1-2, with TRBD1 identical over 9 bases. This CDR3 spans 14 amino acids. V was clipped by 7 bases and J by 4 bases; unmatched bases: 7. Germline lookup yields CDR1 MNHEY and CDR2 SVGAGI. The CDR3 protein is CASKHGTGIYGYTF. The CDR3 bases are TGTGCCAGCAAACACGGGACAGGGATCTATGGCTACACCTTC.

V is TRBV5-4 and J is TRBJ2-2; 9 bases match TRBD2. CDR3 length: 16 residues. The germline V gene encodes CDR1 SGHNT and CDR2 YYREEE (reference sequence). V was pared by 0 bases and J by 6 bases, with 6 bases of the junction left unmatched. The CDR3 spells CASSLALAGSAGELFF. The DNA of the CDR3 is TGTGCCAGCAGCTTGGCTCTAGCGGGAAGTGCCGGGGAGCTGTTTTTT.

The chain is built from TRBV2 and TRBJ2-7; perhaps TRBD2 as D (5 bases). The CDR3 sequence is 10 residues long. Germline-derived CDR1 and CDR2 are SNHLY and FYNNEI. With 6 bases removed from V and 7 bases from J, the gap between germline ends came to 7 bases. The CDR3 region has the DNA TGTGCCAGCAGCCGAGGGGAGCAGTACTTC. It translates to CASSRGEQYF.

CDR3 region: CASNSQAFF. The CDR3, as DNA: TGTGCCAGCAACTCTCAAGCTTTCTTT. The chain recombines TRBV2 with TRBJ1-1; D remains ambiguous. Per the germline V gene, CDR1 is SNHLY and CDR2 is FYNNEI. The CDR3 consists of 9 residues. V was pared by 7 bases and J by 9 bases, with 6 bases between.

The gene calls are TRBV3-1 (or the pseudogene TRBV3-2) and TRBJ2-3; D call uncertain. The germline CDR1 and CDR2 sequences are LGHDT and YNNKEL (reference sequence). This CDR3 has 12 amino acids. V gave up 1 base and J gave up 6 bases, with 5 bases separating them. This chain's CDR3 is CASSQVSDTQYF. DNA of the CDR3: TGTGCCAGCAGCCAAGTATCCGATACGCAGTATTTT.

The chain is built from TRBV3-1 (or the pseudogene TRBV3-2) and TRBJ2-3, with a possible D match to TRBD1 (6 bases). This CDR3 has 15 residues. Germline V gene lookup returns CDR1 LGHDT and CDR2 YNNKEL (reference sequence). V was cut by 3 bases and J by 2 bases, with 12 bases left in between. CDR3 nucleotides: TGTGCCAGCAGCCAGCCGGGACAACCCACAGATACGCAGTATTTT. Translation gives CASSQPGQPTDTQYF.

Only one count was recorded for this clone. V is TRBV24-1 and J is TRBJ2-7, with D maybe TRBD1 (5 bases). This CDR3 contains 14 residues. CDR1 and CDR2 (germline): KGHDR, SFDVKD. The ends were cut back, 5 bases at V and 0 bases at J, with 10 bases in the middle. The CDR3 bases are TGTGCCACCAGTGTACAGGTTAGCTCCTACGAGCAGTACTTC. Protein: CATSVQVSSYEQYF.

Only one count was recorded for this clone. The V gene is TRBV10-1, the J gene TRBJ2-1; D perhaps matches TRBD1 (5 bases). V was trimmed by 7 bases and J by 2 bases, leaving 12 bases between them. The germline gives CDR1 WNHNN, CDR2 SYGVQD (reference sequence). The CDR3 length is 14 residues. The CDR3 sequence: CASKGDPAYNEQFF. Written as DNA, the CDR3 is TGCGCCAGCAAAGGGGATCCAGCCTACAATGAGCAGTTCTTC.

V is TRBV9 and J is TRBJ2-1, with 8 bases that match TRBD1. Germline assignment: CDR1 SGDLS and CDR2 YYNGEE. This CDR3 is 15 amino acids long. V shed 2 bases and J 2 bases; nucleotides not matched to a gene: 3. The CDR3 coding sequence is TGTGCCAGCAGCGTGACAGGGGACCCCTACAATGAGCAGTTCTTC. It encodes CASSVTGDPYNEQFF. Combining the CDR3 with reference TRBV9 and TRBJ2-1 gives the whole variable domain DSGVTQTPKHLITATGQRVTLRCSPRSGDLSVYWYQQSLDQGLQFLIQYYNGEERAKGNILERFSAQQFPDLHSELNLSSLELGDSALYFCASSVTGDPYNEQFFGPGTRLTVL.

CDR3 residues: CASSFSGTEAFF. Here the CDR3 DNA reads TGCGCCAGCAGCTTTTCGGGGACTGAAGCTTTCTTT. The rearrangement links TRBV5-1 to TRBJ1-1; D remains unclear. Trimming shortened V by 2 bases and J by 5 bases, and 7 bases separated the two germline ends. Looked up from germline, CDR1 is SGHRS and CDR2 is YFSETQ. The length of the CDR3 is 12 residues.

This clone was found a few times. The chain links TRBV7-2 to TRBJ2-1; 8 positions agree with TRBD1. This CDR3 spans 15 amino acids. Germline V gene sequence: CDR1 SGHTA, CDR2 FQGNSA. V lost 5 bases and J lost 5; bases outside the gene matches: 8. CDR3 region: CASSMDRALNNEQFF. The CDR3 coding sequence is TGTGCCAGCAGCATGGACAGGGCCCTCAACAATGAGCAGTTCTTC.

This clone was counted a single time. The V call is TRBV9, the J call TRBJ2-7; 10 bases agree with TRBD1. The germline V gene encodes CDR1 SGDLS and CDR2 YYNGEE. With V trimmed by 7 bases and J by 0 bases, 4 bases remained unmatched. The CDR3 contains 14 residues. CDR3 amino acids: CASGTGDSSYEQYF. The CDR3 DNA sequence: TGTGCCAGCGGGACAGGGGACTCCTCCTACGAGCAGTACTTC.

The CDR3 nucleotides are TGTGCCAGCAGCTTATTACGGTCAGATACGCAGTATTTT. It is translated as CASSLLRSDTQYF. This rearrangement joins TRBV11-1 to TRBJ2-3; D remains unclear. Per the germline V gene, CDR1 is SGHAT and CDR2 is FQDESV (reference sequence). This CDR3 has 13 amino acids. V lost 2 bases to trimming and J lost 4 bases, with 7 bases between them.

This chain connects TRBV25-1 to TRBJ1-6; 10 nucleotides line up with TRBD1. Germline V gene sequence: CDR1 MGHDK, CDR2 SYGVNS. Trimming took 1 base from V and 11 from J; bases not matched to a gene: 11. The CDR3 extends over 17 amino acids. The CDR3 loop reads CASSESSTGQGRPPLHF. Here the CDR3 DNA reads TGTGCCAGCAGTGAATCGAGCACGGGACAGGGGCGACCACCCCTCCACTTT.